Listed here are 25 T cell receptor beta chains from one sample, sequenced in a study of blood T cells in healthy people across ages. Together with a sample-barcoded 5' primer, a J-beta primer mix was included in a second PCR lasting about 6 to 11 cycles. From the 5' RACE reads, TCRdb called clonotypes with MiXCR, one entry per CDR3 protein. The table shows just over 800,000 distinct CDR3 sequences, with around 62% occurring only once. The sequencing sample was made of blood. All receptors derive from a young man in good health.

This chain connects TRBV2 to TRBJ1-4; perhaps TRBD1 as D (6 bases). V lost 6 bases and J 0 bases, leaving 11 bases between the germline ends. The CDR3 totals 15 residues. Germline V gives CDR1 SNHLY, CDR2 FYNNEI. Written as DNA, the CDR3 is TGTGCCAGCAGGGACAGCTTTGCAACTAATGAAAAACTGTTTTTT. It specifies CASRDSFATNEKLFF.

The CDR3 protein is CASRTGQGDETQYF. CDR3 sequence (DNA): TGTGCCAGCAGAACGGGACAGGGGGACGAGACCCAGTACTTC. The chain uses TRBV2 and TRBJ2-5; 11 nucleotides agree with TRBD1. Germline lookup yields CDR1 SNHLY and CDR2 FYNNEI. The CDR3 has 14 residues. J gave up 5 bases and V 6 bases, and 5 bases lay outside the gene matches.

The V and J genes are TRBV3-1 and TRBJ1-2; D ambiguous. The CDR3 totals 15 residues. Deletions cut 5 bases from V and 6 bases from J, with 19 bases between. Germline CDR1 is LGHDT and CDR2 is YNNKEL (reference sequence). DNA of the CDR3: TGTGCCAGCAGCTCCCGGGAGGGCGTTTGGGATGGCTACACCTTC. This translates into CASSSREGVWDGYTF.

This clonotype was seen more than once but under ten times. The genes are TRBV25-1 and TRBJ2-6, with unresolved D. Trimming shortened V by 1 base and J by 8 bases, and 3 bases separated the two germline ends. Germline V gives CDR1 MGHDK, CDR2 SYGVNS. The CDR3 runs to 12 residues. CDR3 coding DNA: TGTGCCAGCAGTGAATGGTCCAACGTCCTGACTTTC. Translated, it gives CASSEWSNVLTF.

V is TRBV10-3 and J is TRBJ2-3, with 9 nucleotides matching TRBD2. The V and J ends lost 11 bases and 3 bases, in that order; junction bases with no gene match: 9. The germline gives CDR1 ENHRY, CDR2 SYGVKD. The CDR3 is 14 residues long. The CDR3 coding sequence is TGTGCCGCGAGTCTAGCGGGGCCAACAGATACGCAGTATTTT. Residues: CAASLAGPTDTQYF.

The chain couples TRBV7-9 to TRBJ2-5, with 9 bases matching TRBD1. The closer fit of TRBJ2-7 to the DNA end suggests the J call may be wrong. CDR3 size: 13 residues. CDR1 is SEHNR, CDR2 FQNEAQ, per germline (reference sequence). CDR3 sequence reads: CASSEGQGHEQYF. CDR3 nucleotides: TGTGCCAGCAGCGAAGGACAGGGGCACGAGCAGTACTTC.

V usage is TRBV29-1 and J usage is TRBJ2-5, with D maybe TRBD2 (6 bases). The DNA end favors TRBJ2-7, so the J call may be wrong. The CDR3 covers 13 residues. Germline V gives CDR1 SQVTM, CDR2 ANQGSEA. CDR3 nucleotides: TGCAGCGCTGTGACTAGGAGGGTAGACGAGCAGTACTTC. Translated, it gives CSAVTRRVDEQYF.

This CDR3 reads CASSPSDRQGPPTISRYGYTF. Written as DNA, the CDR3 is TGCGCCAGCAGCCCATCCGACCGACAGGGGCCCCCTACCATTTCGCGCTATGGCTACACCTTC. The rearrangement uses TRBV4-3 and TRBJ1-2; 8 bases match TRBD1. CDR1 and CDR2 from the germline V gene are LGHNA and YSLEER. V shed 4 bases, J shed 4 bases, and the junction held 26 bases outside the gene matches. The CDR3 length is 21 residues.

This clonotype was seen only a few times. The genes are TRBV6-2 or TRBV6-3 and TRBJ2-1; 8 positions agree with TRBD1. V gave up 9 bases and J gave up 0 bases; unmatched junction bases: 10. The CDR3 is 16 amino acids. Germline V CDR1 and CDR2: MNHEY, SVGEGT. The CDR3 spells CARLLRQGSSYNEQFF. The CDR3 DNA follows: TGTGCCAGGTTACTTAGACAGGGGAGCTCCTACAATGAGCAGTTCTTC.

Concerning this clonotype: One end of the junction does not line up with germline, which may come from a read error. The chain joins TRBV5-1 to TRBJ2-3; 10 positions match TRBD1. The CDR3 runs to 14 residues. Germline CDR1 is SGHRS and CDR2 is YFSETQ. The CDR3 reads CATHAGQGPDTRYF. The CDR3 DNA follows: TGCGCCACCCACGCGGGACAGGGGCCAGATACGCGGTATTTT.

The chain carries TRBV27 and TRBJ1-5; 7 bases map to TRBD1. The CDR3 loop spans 14 amino acids. The trim removed 6 bases at V and 4 bases at J, leaving 6 bases unmatched. Germline V gene sequence: CDR1 MNHEY, CDR2 SMNVEV (reference sequence). CDR3 nucleotides: TGTGCCAGCAGGACAGGGAACGGGAATCAGCCCCAGCATTTT. Its translation: CASRTGNGNQPQHF.

V gene TRBV14 combines with J gene TRBJ2-7; tentatively, D is TRBD1 (5 bases). Germline V lookup: CDR1 SGHDN, CDR2 FVKESK. The V end was cut by 4 bases, the J end by 6 bases, with 13 bases between. There are 13 residues in the CDR3. Written as DNA, the CDR3 is TGTGCCAGCAGCCGACAGCCGTTTGGCGAGCAGTACTTC. This encodes CASSRQPFGEQYF. Drawing the rest from reference TRBV14 and TRBJ2-7, the complete variable domain is EAGVTQFPSHSVIEKGQTVTLRCDPISGHDNLYWYRRVMGKEIKFLLHFVKESKQDESGMPNNRFLAERTGGTYSTLKVQPAELEDSGVYFCASSRQPFGEQYFGPGTRLTVT.

The chain has TRBV4-2 and TRBJ1-2; TRBD1 is a possible D gene (5 bases). Germline V CDR1 and CDR2: LGHNA, YNFKEQ. Trimming stripped 1 base from V and 1 base from J, with 16 bases between. The CDR3 is 17 amino acids. The CDR3, as DNA: TGTGCCAGCAGCCAAGTTTCAGGGAAAGTACTTAACTATGGCTACACCTTC. This encodes CASSQVSGKVLNYGYTF.

The V call is TRBV20-1, the J call TRBJ2-7; 7 bases are a match to TRBD1. This CDR3 has 13 residues. J gave up 4 bases and V 2 bases, and 5 bases lay outside the gene matches. Germline CDR1 is DFQATT and CDR2 is SNEGSKA (reference sequence). The CDR3 loop is CSARPGTEYEQYF. CDR3 DNA sequence: TGCAGTGCTAGACCCGGGACAGAATACGAGCAGTACTTC.

Notes on this clonotype: Compared with germline, one end of the junction differs, possibly owing to a read error. The genes are TRBV7-9 and TRBJ2-7, with 8 bases that match TRBD1. The closer fit of TRBJ2-5 to the DNA end suggests the J call may be wrong. Germline V lookup: CDR1 SEHNR, CDR2 FQNEAQ (reference sequence). CDR3 length: 16 residues. The CDR3 region is CATSSPPRTGKETQYF. The CDR3 DNA reads TGTGCCACCAGCTCCCCACCGCGGACAGGGAAAGAGACCCAGTACTTC.

This chain joins TRBV9 and TRBJ2-7, with 7 bases fitting TRBD1. Germline lookup yields CDR1 SGDLS and CDR2 YYNGEE. Trimming took 5 bases from V and 5 from J; bases not matched to a gene: 10. CDR3 length: 14 residues. The CDR3 is CASRSTGWDHEQYF. The CDR3 coding sequence is TGTGCCAGCAGGTCGACAGGGTGGGATCACGAGCAGTACTTC.

This chain links TRBV12-3 or TRBV12-4 with TRBJ2-3, with TRBD2 matching 15 bases. This CDR3 is built from 14 residues. V trimming: 8 bases; J trimming: 5 bases; junction bases outside the gene matches: 2. As DNA, the CDR3 is TGTGCCAGCGGACTAGCGGGGGGGGGAGATACGCAGTATTTT. Translating gives CASGLAGGGDTQYF.

This clonotype was seen a handful of times. This chain links TRBV7-6 with TRBJ2-7; D is possibly TRBD1 (6 bases). The CDR3 spans 14 residues. Trimming shortened V by 5 bases and J by 0 bases, and 11 bases separated the two germline ends. CDR1 and CDR2 (germline): SGHVS, FNYEAQ. CDR3 nucleotides: TGTGCCAGCAGCGCTGACAGGTTCTCCTACGAGCAGTACTTC. Protein: CASSADRFSYEQYF.

At least ten counts were recorded for this clonotype. The chain carries TRBV6-2 or TRBV6-3 and TRBJ2-1, with unresolved D. This CDR3 has 11 residues. V was trimmed by 2 bases and J by 7 bases, leaving 3 bases between them. Germline CDR1 and CDR2: MNHEY and SVGEGT. The CDR3 bases are TGTGCCAGCAGTTACGGGAATGAGCAGTTCTTC. It is translated as CASSYGNEQFF.

The chain recombines TRBV12-3 or TRBV12-4 with TRBJ1-5; 7 nucleotides align to TRBD1. The trim removed 3 bases at V and 5 bases at J, leaving 4 bases unmatched. CDR3 size: 14 residues. The CDR3 DNA sequence: TGTGCCAGCAGTTTCGTTACAGGGGATCAGCCCCAGCATTTT. It encodes CASSFVTGDQPQHF.

The chain combines TRBV5-1 with TRBJ1-1; 8 bases match TRBD1. The ends lost 4 bases at V and 6 bases at J; junction bases unmatched: 8. Germline CDR1 reads SGHRS; CDR2 reads YFSETQ. The CDR3 has 14 amino acids. The CDR3 loop is CASSLDRGRAEAFF. CDR3 bases: TGCGCCAGCAGCCTTGACAGGGGACGAGCTGAAGCTTTCTTT.

This clonotype was recorded once. V usage is TRBV14 and J usage is TRBJ1-2; perhaps TRBD1 as D (6 bases). The germline V and J ends were trimmed by 4 bases and 3 bases, with 18 bases remaining between them. Germline-derived CDR1 and CDR2 are SGHDN and FVKESK. The CDR3 length is 16 residues. The CDR3 DNA sequence: TGTGCCAGCAGCCGACAAAGGGGGACGAAGGACTATGGCTACACCTTC. Protein sequence: CASSRQRGTKDYGYTF.

The chain carries TRBV29-1 and TRBJ2-7; possibly TRBD1 for D (6 bases). The germline V and J ends were trimmed by 7 bases and 2 bases, with 15 bases remaining between them. The CDR3 is made up of 13 amino acids. Per the germline V gene, CDR1 is SQVTM and CDR2 is ANQGSEA. Written as DNA, the CDR3 is TGCAGCGCCCAACGGGACACCCCCTACGAGCAGTACTTC. Its protein is CSAQRDTPYEQYF.

This chain uses TRBV25-1 with TRBJ2-1; TRBD1 agrees at 7 bases. CDR1 MGHDK and CDR2 SYGVNS come from the germline V gene. The J segment lost 4 bases and the V segment lost 3 bases, leaving 0 bases of the junction unmatched. This CDR3 contains 13 residues. CDR3 DNA sequence: TGTGCCAGCAGTGAGGGACAGTACAATGAGCAGTTCTTC. Translated: CASSEGQYNEQFF.

There are a few counts of this clonotype. The V and J genes are TRBV12-3 or TRBV12-4 and TRBJ2-4, with a possible D match to TRBD1 (5 bases). The J call is in doubt because the DNA end fits TRBJ2-7 better. This CDR3 has 14 residues. The CDR3 is CASSLLGPTYEQYF. CDR3 sequence (DNA): TGTGCCAGCAGTTTATTGGGGCCGACCTACGAGCAGTACTTC.